This TCR beta chain is from a study of blood T cells in healthy people across ages (dated by TCRdb to between 2015 and 2016). Notes on the research overall: Template switching captured roughly one uniquely barcoded TCR beta cDNA molecule per two T cells in model experiments. Using deep sequencing normalized with unique cDNA molecular identifiers, the study measured how TCR beta repertoire diversity changes with age. To avoid experimental bias, donors of different ages were randomly spread across the sequencing lanes. The study analyzed two additional independent replicas of 1 million unique cDNA reads from the same blood draw for two donors, one aged 18 to 30 and one aged 80 or older. Donors were grouped into four age groups: young (average roughly 16 years), middle-aged (about 40), aged (62) and long-lived (about 89). Study-level results and caveats: The long-lived group showed more naive CD4+ T cells, fewer expanded clones and increased TCR diversity than the aged group, suggesting age selection. Observed TCR beta diversity per million T cells fell roughly linearly with age, and a significant reduction was already apparent by age around 40. Total diversity estimates from one million sequenced T cells were considered lower bounds and underestimates. Bulk unsorted PBMC profiling prevented conclusive comparison of naive and antigen-experienced compartments. Observed TCR beta diversity correlated strongly with the percentage of naive T cells measured by flow cytometry. The CMV infection status of donors was not known, potentially confounding age-related changes in expanded clonotypes.

V is pared back by 6 bases and J by 10 bases, with 24 bases lying between the germline termini. The germline V gene specifies MNHNS as CDR1 and SASEGT as CDR2. Reading from cysteine to phenylalanine, the CDR3 counts 15 amino acids. Only the CDR3 region is kept as DNA, spanning 45 bases read in frame from base 1. The library came from 5' RACE. The run used an Illumina HiSeq 2500. The second PCR ran for about 6 to 11 cycles and used a J-beta primer mix along with a sample-barcoded 5' primer. A unique molecular identifier was introduced onto each TCR beta cDNA molecule by a template-switch 5' adaptor carrying 12 random nucleotides. Each sample yielded at least 2.5 million CDR3-containing paired-end reads. First-strand cDNA synthesis was performed from all RNA using the Mint cDNA synthesis kit, with priming by a TRBC-specific oligonucleotide. Following uracil-DNA glycosylase treatment, all cDNA underwent a first 18-cycle PCR with the universal primers M1SS and BC2_uni_R. Per the authors' processing: For normalization, 1 million high-quality reads, each with a distinct molecular identifier, were randomly selected from each sample. Instead of being binned into consensus sequences, reads with shared molecular identifiers were discarded. MiTCR, run with a Q25 quality threshold and the strictest error-elimination algorithm, handled CDR3 identification, clonotype clustering and error correction. Lower-bound total TCR beta diversity was estimated with a nonparametric unseen species model using Euler transformation. TCRdb reprocessing: public reads trimmed at Q25 with fastp, clones called with MiXCR, in-frame beta chains kept. CDR3 protein sequences are deduplicated, and each keeps its most common genes and DNA. The V and J calls come from TCRdb's annotation, not from the publication. Present in this sample are 1.2 million to 1.5 million distinct CDR3 sequences, 42% of which were seen just once. 7.9% of the sample lies in the top ten.

A word on this clonotype: It lacks a known antigen. No much larger clone exists at a distance of one base, and base qualities are not known.

Systemically healthy Caucasian individuals from Russia, some 38 in total and aged about 6 to 100 years, were included as donors. Each donor gave ten milliliters of peripheral blood, collected into EDTA-treated Vacutainer tubes. PBMCs were isolated by Ficoll-Paque density-gradient centrifugation, with at least 6.5 million obtained per sample. Total RNA was extracted from PBMCs with Trizol reagent, with at least 6 micrograms obtained per sample. For every donor, flow cytometry on a PBMC aliquot measured the percentage of naive CD45RAhigh/CD27high T cells. Recombination linked TRBV6-1 to TRBJ1-2, with no D gene named confidently. Sample: blood. The clonotype comes from a woman aged 18-29 years in good health. The CDR3 region: CASSPLDPSTPPYTF. The sequenced DNA is TGTGCCAGCAGCCCTCTAGACCCTTCAACGCCCCCCTACACCTTC.